The 22 T cell receptor beta chains given below trace back to one sample, sequenced in a study of blood T cell repertoires in COVID-19. TCRdb's table, derived via immunoSEQ multiplex PCR, lists solely in-frame clones and lacks some. The profile shows approximately 330,000 clones, around 90% of them singletons. The sample was peripheral blood. These receptors originate from a woman in her 40s with COVID-19, enrolled during active disease.

The rearrangement uses TRBV11-3 and TRBJ2-1; the match to TRBD2 covers 7 bases. Germline CDR1 is SGHNT and CDR2 is YENEEA. The CDR3 runs 16 residues. Trimming at V came to 1 base and at J to 8 bases, leaving 11 bases not matched to a gene. CDR3 bases: TGTGCCAGCAGCTTAGCCCCCCGGGGGGTTGTAGATGAGCAGTTCTTC. It encodes CASSLAPRGVVDEQFF.

V gene TRBV18 combines with J gene TRBJ2-3; TRBD1 matches 8 bases. The CDR3 consists of 12 residues. V was pared by 8 bases and J by 7 bases, with 5 bases of the junction left unmatched. From germline, CDR1 is KGHSH and CDR2 LQKENI. This CDR3 is CASRQGAHTQYF. The CDR3 nucleotides are TGTGCCAGCCGCCAGGGGGCCCATACGCAGTATTTT.

The chain is built from TRBV19 and TRBJ2-5; 9 positions agree with TRBD1. V was pared by 10 bases and J by 2 bases, with 5 bases of the junction left unmatched. This CDR3 is built from 13 residues. Germline V gene data show CDR1 as LNHDA and CDR2 as SQIVND (reference sequence). The CDR3 nucleotides are TGTGCCACCGGGACAGGGAGGCAAGAGACCCAGTACTTC. Amino acids: CATGTGRQETQYF.

The chain combines TRBV13 with TRBJ2-2, with no clear D. Germline CDR1 is PRHDT and CDR2 is FYEKMQ (reference sequence). V was cut by 0 bases and J by 4 bases, with 3 bases left in between. This CDR3 is built from 13 residues. In nucleotides, the CDR3 is TGTGCCAGCAGCTTAGGCATCACCGGGGAGCTGTTTTTT. Its translation: CASSLGITGELFF.

CDR3 in DNA: TGTGCCAGCTCACCGTCCTACGCCCGGGATGAGCAGTTCTTC. Translation: CASSPSYARDEQFF. This sequence joins TRBV18 and TRBJ2-1, with unresolved D. Germline loops: CDR1 KGHSH, CDR2 LQKENI. Between the trimmed V and J ends, which lost 3 bases and 8 bases, there was a span of 14 bases. This CDR3 is built from 14 residues.

The chain uses TRBV28 and TRBJ2-6; 7 bases match TRBD1. Germline lookup yields CDR1 MDHEN and CDR2 SYDVKM. With 5 bases clipped from V and 2 bases from J, the junction kept 3 bases outside the gene matches. The CDR3 runs 15 residues. The CDR3 loop is CASSLTGAGANVLTF. The DNA for the CDR3 is TGTGCCAGCAGTCTCACAGGGGCTGGGGCCAACGTCCTGACTTTC.

V is TRBV30 and J is TRBJ1-1; D is unresolved. CDR3 length equals 14 residues. Germline CDR1 GTSNPN, CDR2 SVGIG (reference sequence). V was shortened by 6 bases and J by 0 bases, with 14 bases between the two germline ends. The DNA of the CDR3 is TGTGCCTGCGATAAGGACGGGGTGAACACTGAAGCTTTCTTT. This codes for CACDKDGVNTEAFF.

The chain joins TRBV27 to TRBJ1-1; 8 nucleotides line up with TRBD1. The ends lost 2 bases at V and 1 base at J; junction bases unmatched: 12. CDR3 length: 18 amino acids. In germline, CDR1 is MNHEY, CDR2 SMNVEV (reference sequence). The CDR3 spells CASSLRVDRGTRNTEAFF. The CDR3 DNA is TGTGCCAGCAGTTTACGTGTAGACAGGGGAACTAGGAACACTGAAGCTTTCTTT.

This chain joins TRBV5-1 and TRBJ2-5; TRBD1 might be the D (6 bases). Germline values: CDR1 SGHRS, CDR2 YFSETQ. Trimming pared 4 bases from V and 4 bases from J, leaving 14 bases between. The CDR3 runs to 14 residues. CDR3 coding DNA: TGCGCCAGCAGCGTGGGGACAAATCCAGAGACCCAGTACTTC. This translates into CASSVGTNPETQYF.

The V call is TRBV5-1, the J call TRBJ2-5; 9 bases agree with TRBD2. V trimming: 6 bases; J trimming: 1 base; junction bases outside the gene matches: 13. The germline V gene encodes CDR1 SGHRS and CDR2 YFSETQ. The CDR3 has 17 residues. This chain's CDR3 is CASTRRAGGLGQETQYF. In DNA form, the CDR3 reads TGCGCCAGCACGCGGAGAGCGGGGGGTTTAGGCCAAGAGACCCAGTACTTC.

V gene TRBV6-6 combines with J gene TRBJ1-1, with a tentative D call TRBD1 (6 bases). V was clipped by 4 bases and J by 3 bases, with 15 bases between them. Germline assignment: CDR1 MNHNY and CDR2 SVGAGI (reference sequence). The CDR3 runs to 15 residues. The CDR3 sequence is CASSSPWGRDTEAFF. The CDR3 DNA reads as TGTGCCAGCAGTTCCCCTTGGGGGCGCGACACTGAAGCTTTCTTT.

V gene TRBV27 combines with J gene TRBJ1-1; D is undetermined. From germline, CDR1 is MNHEY and CDR2 SMNVEV (reference sequence). Trimming left V 5 bases short and J 0 bases short, with 22 bases between. The CDR3 sequence is 18 residues long. For the CDR3, the DNA is TGTGCCAGCAGTAGCGCGACTGATTGGCGGATCATGAACACTGAAGCTTTCTTT. This gives the protein CASSSATDWRIMNTEAFF.

The chain employs TRBV6-5 and TRBJ1-1; TRBD1 might be the D (6 bases). The germline V gene encodes CDR1 MNHEY and CDR2 SVGAGI. The germline V and J ends were trimmed by 4 bases and 1 base, with 7 bases remaining between them. The CDR3 runs 13 residues. Here the CDR3 reads CASSLQGNTEAFF. The DNA of the CDR3 is TGTGCCAGCAGTTTACAGGGGAACACTGAAGCTTTCTTT.

V usage is TRBV7-9 and J usage is TRBJ1-6; 8 bases are shared with TRBD1. Unmatched junction bases numbered 10, after V lost 0 bases and J lost 9 bases. CDR1 and CDR2 (germline): SEHNR, FQNEAQ (reference sequence). This CDR3 has 17 residues. The DNA of the CDR3 is TGTGCCAGCAGCTTAGCCAGCCAGGACAGGGTTTTTTCACCCCTCCACTTT. Its protein product is CASSLASQDRVFSPLHF. Looking up the rest from reference TRBV7-9 and TRBJ1-6 gives the full variable domain: DTGVSQNPRHKITKRGQNVTFRCDPISEHNRLYWYRQTLGQGPEFLTYFQNEAQLEKSRLLSDRFSAERPKGSFSTLEIQRTEQGDSAMYLCASSLASQDRVFSPLHFGNGTRLTVT.

The chain uses TRBV5-1 and TRBJ2-3, with a possible D match to TRBD1 (5 bases). CDR3 size: 15 residues. Germline V gives CDR1 SGHRS, CDR2 YFSETQ. Trimming pared 0 bases from V and 6 bases from J, leaving 14 bases between. The chain's CDR3 is CASSLEPDPGDTQYF. CDR3 in DNA: TGCGCCAGCAGCTTGGAGCCCGACCCAGGGGATACGCAGTATTTT.

The chain joins TRBV5-1 to TRBJ2-7; 8 bases line up with TRBD1. The CDR3 spans 13 residues. Germline CDR1 is SGHRS and CDR2 is YFSETQ. J was trimmed by 1 base and V by 7 bases; bases with no gene match: 4. CDR3 sequence reads: CASATGDSYEQYF. Written as DNA, the CDR3 is TGCGCCAGCGCGACAGGGGATTCCTACGAGCAGTACTTC.

V is TRBV4-3 and J is TRBJ1-1; D gene unclear. V was shortened by 4 bases and J by 0 bases, with 9 bases between the two germline ends. The CDR3 contains 14 residues. The germline V gene encodes CDR1 LGHNA and CDR2 YSLEER. The CDR3 DNA follows: TGCGCCAGCAGCCTTAGTGTGGTGAACACTGAAGCTTTCTTT. It specifies CASSLSVVNTEAFF.

The rearrangement joins TRBV6-1 to TRBJ1-2; D is uncertain. The CDR3 is 14 amino acids. The germline gives CDR1 MNHNS, CDR2 SASEGT. Trimming stripped 0 bases from V and 7 bases from J, with 12 bases between. CDR3 coding DNA: TGTGCCAGCAGTGAAGCGCGGAGGGTTGGTGGCTACACCTTC. Its protein is CASSEARRVGGYTF.

This chain joins TRBV9 and TRBJ1-2; 7 bases agree with TRBD1. CDR3 length: 17 amino acids. Germline V gives CDR1 SGDLS, CDR2 YYNGEE. J was trimmed by 8 bases and V by 3 bases; bases with no gene match: 19. CDR3 DNA: TGTGCCAGCAGCGAGAGGCCCCTTAATCGACAGGGAGACGGCTACACCTTC. Translation: CASSERPLNRQGDGYTF. Full variable domain (rest looked up from reference TRBV9 and TRBJ1-2): DSGVTQTPKHLITATGQRVTLRCSPRSGDLSVYWYQQSLDQGLQFLIQYYNGEERAKGNILERFSAQQFPDLHSELNLSSLELGDSALYFCASSERPLNRQGDGYTFGSGTRLTVV.

The V call is TRBV27, the J call TRBJ1-1, with D possibly TRBD1 on 5 matching bases. Deletions cut 6 bases from V and 0 bases from J, with 14 bases between. This CDR3 is 15 amino acids long. CDR1 is MNHEY, CDR2 SMNVEV, per germline (reference sequence). CDR3 DNA sequence: TGTGCCAGCAGGTATAACAGGATCATGAACACTGAAGCTTTCTTT. Translation: CASRYNRIMNTEAFF.

The chain uses TRBV28 and TRBJ1-2; D is undetermined. The V gene's germline CDR1 is MDHEN and CDR2 SYDVKM. Trimming removed 4 bases from V and 7 bases from J, with 19 bases in between. The CDR3 spans 15 residues. The CDR3 region has the DNA TGTGCCAGCAGTTCACGCACAACGCAGGCGATTGGCTACACCTTC. Translated, it gives CASSSRTTQAIGYTF.

This rearrangement joins TRBV19 to TRBJ2-2; TRBD1 might be the D (8 bases). The CDR3 runs to 14 residues. V dropped 4 bases and J dropped 7 bases, with 13 bases sitting between them. Germline values: CDR1 LNHDA, CDR2 SQIVND (reference sequence). For the CDR3, the DNA is TGTGCCAGTAGTAACAGGGGGGGGAACGGGGAGCTGTTTTTT. Protein sequence: CASSNRGGNGELFF.